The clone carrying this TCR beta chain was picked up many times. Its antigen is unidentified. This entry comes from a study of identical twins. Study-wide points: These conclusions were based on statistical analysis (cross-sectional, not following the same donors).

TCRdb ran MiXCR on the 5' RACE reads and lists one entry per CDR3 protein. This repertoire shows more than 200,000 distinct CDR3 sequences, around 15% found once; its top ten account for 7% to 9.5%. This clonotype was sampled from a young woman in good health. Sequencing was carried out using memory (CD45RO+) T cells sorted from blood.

CDR3 protein: CASSSTGNTIYF. In DNA, the CDR3 is TGTGCCAGCAGCTCGACCGGAAACACCATATATTTT. The V gene is TRBV12-3 or TRBV12-4, the J gene TRBJ1-3; no definite D call. Trimming removed 6 bases from V and 4 bases from J, with 7 bases in between. The CDR3 is 12 residues long.